Below, 21 T cell receptor beta chains from the same sample are listed, as sequenced in a study of T-cell reconstitution after alpha-beta-depleted transplantation in children (dated by TCRdb to about 2016). The library was prepared using PCR. Sequencing instrument: Illumina HiSeq 2500. TCR libraries were prepared with molecular barcoding, using unique molecular identifiers to normalize TCRbeta repertoire quantification. TCRdb reran the public reads through fastp at Q25 and MiXCR, keeping productive beta chains. One record per CDR3 amino acid sequence lists the most common genes and DNA. This sample holds 200,000 to 300,000 distinct CDR3 sequences; roughly a quarter were observed only once. The ten largest account for about 5% of the sample. What the treatment or condition label conveys for this sample: allogeneic hematopoietic cell transplantation with graft depleted of TCRalphabeta T cells and CD19 B cells.

The specimen comprised PBMCs, mostly from graft donor cells, sampled 360 days after TCRalphabeta/CD19-depleted stem cell transplant. Receptors originate from a female patient aged 2 to 10 who had a stem cell transplant for congenital amegakaryocytic thrombocytopenia, so the T cells may come from the graft donor.

The chain combines TRBV18 with TRBJ2-7; no definite D call. CDR3 length: 14 amino acids. V was cut by 5 bases and J by 6 bases, with 17 bases left in between. CDR1 and CDR2 (germline): KGHSH, LQKENI. The CDR3 spells CASSSESRSREQYF. For the CDR3, the DNA is TGTGCCAGCTCAAGCGAGAGCCGGTCTCGCGAGCAGTACTTC. The variable domain in full, completed from reference TRBV18 and TRBJ2-7, reads NAGVMQNPRHLVRRRGQEARLRCSPMKGHSHVYWYRQLPEEGLKFMVYLQKENIIDESGMPKERFSAEFPKEGPSILRIQQVVRGDSAAYFCASSSESRSREQYFGPGTRLTVT.

The J gene is TRBJ1-1, the V gene TRBV19; tentatively, D is TRBD1 (6 bases). The CDR3 sequence is 13 residues long. Trimming took off 3 bases at V and 4 bases at J, with 9 bases between the two ends. Germline V gene data show CDR1 as LNHDA and CDR2 as SQIVND (reference sequence). In DNA, the CDR3 is TGTGCCAGTAGTATCCCAGGGGCCACTGAAGCTTTCTTT. Its protein product is CASSIPGATEAFF.

This chain links TRBV12-3 or TRBV12-4 with TRBJ2-5, with TRBD1 matching over 12 bases. CDR3 size: 14 residues. The J segment lost 5 bases and the V segment lost 9 bases, leaving 7 bases of the junction unmatched. CDR3 sequence (DNA): TGTGCCAGTAACCGGGACAGGGGGCTTGAGACCCAGTACTTC. It yields the protein CASNRDRGLETQYF.

In this sample, this clonotype turned up a few times. V usage is TRBV12-3 or TRBV12-4 and J usage is TRBJ2-1; TRBD2 matches at 10 bases. The V and J ends lost 1 base and 8 bases, in that order; junction bases with no gene match: 14. This CDR3 comprises 18 residues. CDR3 residues: CASSLDFAASGSYYEQFF. The CDR3 nucleotides read TGTGCCAGCAGTTTAGACTTCGCGGCTAGCGGGAGTTACTATGAGCAGTTCTTC.

This clonotype was seen more than once but under ten times. The CDR3 reads CAISQTGVNYGYTF. For the CDR3, the DNA is TGTGCCATCAGCCAAACAGGGGTTAACTATGGCTACACCTTC. The rearrangement links TRBV10-3 to TRBJ1-2, with TRBD1 matching 7 bases. The length of the CDR3 is 14 residues. Germline-derived CDR1 and CDR2 are ENHRY and SYGVKD. V dropped 6 bases and J dropped 1; count of bases not matched to a gene: 5.

The sample holds a few counts of this clonotype. The rearrangement uses TRBV20-1 and TRBJ1-4; no definite D call. The V end was cut by 3 bases, the J end by 5 bases, with 10 bases between. This CDR3 has 13 amino acids. CDR1 and CDR2 (germline): DFQATT, SNEGSKA (reference sequence). CDR3 loop: CSASDPLNEKLFF. In DNA, the CDR3 is TGCAGTGCTAGCGATCCCTTAAATGAAAAACTGTTTTTT.

In its sample, this clonotype was seen a few times. The CDR3: CASSEFDLTGTQYF. The CDR3 bases are TGTGCCAGCAGTGAATTCGACCTGACGGGTACGCAGTATTTT. The chain uses TRBV2 and TRBJ2-3, with no clear D. Looked up from germline, CDR1 is SNHLY and CDR2 is FYNNEI. There are 14 residues in the CDR3. V gave up 2 bases and J gave up 8 bases, with 14 bases separating them.

This clonotype was seen a handful of times. The chain couples TRBV15 to TRBJ2-7; no reliable D call. Trimming pared 0 bases from V and 6 bases from J, leaving 9 bases between. The CDR3 totals 13 residues. Germline-derived CDR1 and CDR2 are LNHNV and YYDKDF (reference sequence). The CDR3 loop reads CATSRDFLGEQYF. The CDR3 DNA reads as TGTGCCACCAGCAGAGATTTTCTGGGCGAGCAGTACTTC.

The gene calls are TRBV29-1 and TRBJ1-4; no firm D call. V was trimmed by 6 bases and J by 7 bases, leaving 15 bases between them. Germline values: CDR1 SQVTM, CDR2 ANQGSEA. The CDR3 sequence is 13 residues long. CDR3 sequence reads: CSVEDGLVEKLFF. DNA of the CDR3: TGCAGCGTAGAGGACGGACTGGTTGAAAAACTGTTTTTT. Complete variable domain (other parts from reference TRBV29-1 and TRBJ1-4): SAVISQKPSRDICQRGTSLTIQCQVDSQVTMMFWYRQQPGQSLTLIATANQGSEATYESGFVIDKFPISRPNLTFSTLTVSNMSPEDSSIYLCSVEDGLVEKLFFGSGTQLSVL.

The sample holds a few counts of this clonotype. The rearrangement uses TRBV4-1 and TRBJ2-7, with D unresolved. Germline CDR1 reads MGHRA; CDR2 reads YSYEKL. V lost 2 bases and J lost 1, with 12 bases in between. CDR3 length: 15 residues. The CDR3 sequence is CASSQTPPGSYEQYF. Written as DNA, the CDR3 is TGCGCCAGCAGCCAAACCCCCCCCGGATCCTACGAGCAGTACTTC.

There are a few counts of this clonotype. The rearrangement joins TRBV6-5 to TRBJ1-1; tentatively, D is TRBD1 (5 bases). Trimming took 6 bases from V and 11 from J, leaving 19 bases between them. The CDR3 extends over 13 amino acids. Germline CDR1 and CDR2: MNHEY and SVGAGI. CDR3 amino acids: CASRRGKLPRAFF. CDR3 bases: TGTGCCAGCAGACGGGGGAAGCTTCCCAGGGCTTTCTTT.

This clonotype was seen a handful of times. In DNA, the CDR3 is TGTGCCAGCAGCCCAAGACTAGCGGGGAGGTACAATGAGCAGTTCTTC. Translating it yields CASSPRLAGRYNEQFF. The gene calls are TRBV7-2 and TRBJ2-1; 11 nucleotides match TRBD2. V gave up 5 bases and J gave up 4 bases; unmatched junction bases: 7. The CDR3 sequence is 16 residues long. CDR1 is SGHTA, CDR2 FQGNSA, per germline.

The chain is built from TRBV4-2 and TRBJ1-3, with a weak D call TRBD1 (6 bases). Trimming pared 1 base from V and 4 bases from J, leaving 14 bases between. The CDR3 has 16 residues. Germline assignment: CDR1 LGHNA and CDR2 YNFKEQ. Written as DNA, the CDR3 is TGTGCCAGCAGCCAAGGGTTCGAGGACAGAGGAAACACCATATATTTT. Its translation: CASSQGFEDRGNTIYF.

The rearrangement uses TRBV12-3 or TRBV12-4 and TRBJ2-5, with 9 bases aligning to TRBD1. The CDR3 is made up of 14 amino acids. J was trimmed by 5 bases and V by 5 bases; bases with no gene match: 6. The CDR3 bases are TGTGCCAGCAGTCTGACAGGGGGAAAGGAGACCCAGTACTTC. Its translation is CASSLTGGKETQYF.

CDR3 sequence reads: CSARSQGANGYTF. Written as DNA, the CDR3 is TGCAGTGCTAGGTCACAGGGGGCGAATGGCTACACCTTC. The chain couples TRBV20-1 to TRBJ1-2; 9 positions match TRBD1. This CDR3 is built from 13 residues. J was trimmed by 6 bases and V by 3 bases; bases with no gene match: 5. From germline, CDR1 is DFQATT and CDR2 SNEGSKA (reference sequence).

This clonotype showed up just a few times. This CDR3 is CASSYVGKGSSQPQHF. The CDR3 region has the DNA TGTGCCAGCAGTTATGTGGGAAAGGGGTCTAGTCAGCCCCAGCATTTT. The genes are TRBV28 and TRBJ1-5; TRBD1 might be the D (5 bases). The CDR3 has 16 amino acids. CDR1 is MDHEN, CDR2 SYDVKM, per germline. Trimming removed 4 bases at V and 6 bases at J, with 19 bases between.

The chain links TRBV5-1 to TRBJ2-1; unclear D gene. Trimming took off 0 bases at V and 8 bases at J, with 9 bases between the two ends. This CDR3 has 13 residues. The germline V gene has CDR1 SGHRS and CDR2 YFSETQ. The chain's CDR3 is CASSLGFGYEQFF. In nucleotides, the CDR3 is TGCGCCAGCAGCTTGGGTTTTGGGTATGAGCAGTTCTTC.

The chain uses TRBV12-3 or TRBV12-4 and TRBJ2-3, with a tentative D call TRBD2 (5 bases). The CDR3 is 14 amino acids. The V end was cut by 3 bases, the J end by 6 bases, with 13 bases between. For the CDR3, the DNA is TGTGCCAGCAGTTTTGGGCTAGAGGGCGATACGCAGTATTTT. It is translated as CASSFGLEGDTQYF.

This clonotype has just a few counts. The genes are TRBV3-1 and TRBJ1-2, with 7 nucleotides matching TRBD1. This CDR3 is built from 15 residues. CDR1 is LGHDT and CDR2 is YNNKEL in the germline V gene (reference sequence). With 4 bases clipped from V and 8 bases from J, the junction kept 13 bases outside the gene matches. CDR3 coding DNA: TGTGCCAGCAGCCTCCGCACCGCGGACAGGTTCGGCTACACCTTC. It encodes CASSLRTADRFGYTF.

This rearrangement joins TRBV5-1 to TRBJ1-2; D might be TRBD1 (6 bases). Germline V gives CDR1 SGHRS, CDR2 YFSETQ. This CDR3 has 14 residues. The germline V and J ends were trimmed by 4 bases and 2 bases, with 12 bases remaining between them. This CDR3 is CASSLRGRNYGYTF. CDR3 in DNA: TGCGCCAGCAGCCTCAGGGGTCGGAACTATGGCTACACCTTC.

This clonotype was counted a few times. This chain connects TRBV7-9 to TRBJ1-1; weak D call: TRBD1 (6 bases). V was shortened by 6 bases and J by 6 bases, with 20 bases between the two germline ends. CDR1 is SEHNR and CDR2 is FQNEAQ in the germline V gene (reference sequence). CDR3 length: 15 amino acids. This chain's CDR3 is CASSGNRASVSEAFF. The DNA of the CDR3 is TGTGCCAGCAGTGGGAACAGGGCTTCAGTCTCTGAAGCTTTCTTT.